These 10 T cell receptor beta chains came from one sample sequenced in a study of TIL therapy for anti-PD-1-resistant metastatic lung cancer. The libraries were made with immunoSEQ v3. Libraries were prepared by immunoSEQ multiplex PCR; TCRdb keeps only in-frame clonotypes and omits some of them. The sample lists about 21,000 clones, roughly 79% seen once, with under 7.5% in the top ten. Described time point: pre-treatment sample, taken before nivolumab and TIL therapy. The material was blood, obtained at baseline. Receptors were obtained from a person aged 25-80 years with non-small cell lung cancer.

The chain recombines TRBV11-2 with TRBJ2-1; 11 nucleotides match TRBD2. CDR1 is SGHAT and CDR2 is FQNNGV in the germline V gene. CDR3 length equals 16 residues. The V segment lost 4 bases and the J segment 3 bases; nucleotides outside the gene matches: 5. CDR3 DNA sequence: TGTGCCAGCAGCTCATTAGCGGGAGGGCGCTACAATGAGCAGTTCTTC. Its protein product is CASSSLAGGRYNEQFF.

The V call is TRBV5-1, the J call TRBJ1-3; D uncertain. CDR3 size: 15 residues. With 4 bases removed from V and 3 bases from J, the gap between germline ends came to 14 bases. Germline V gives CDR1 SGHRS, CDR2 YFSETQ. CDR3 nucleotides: TGCGCCAGCAGCCCGCTTTCCCCCGGTGGAAACACCATATATTTT. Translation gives CASSPLSPGGNTIYF.

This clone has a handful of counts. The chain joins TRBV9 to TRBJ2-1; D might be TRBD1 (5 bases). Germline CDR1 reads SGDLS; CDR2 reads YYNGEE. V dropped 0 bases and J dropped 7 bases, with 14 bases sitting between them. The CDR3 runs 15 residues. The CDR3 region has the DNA TGTGCCAGCAGCGTAGGGGGTAGGGGTTATAATGAGCAGTTCTTC. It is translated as CASSVGGRGYNEQFF.

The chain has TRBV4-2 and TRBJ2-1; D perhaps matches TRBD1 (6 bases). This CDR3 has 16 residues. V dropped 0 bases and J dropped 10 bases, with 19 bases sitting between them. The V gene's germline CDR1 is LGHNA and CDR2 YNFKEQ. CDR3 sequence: CASSQEPLGALGEQFF. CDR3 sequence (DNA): TGTGCCAGCAGCCAAGAGCCGCTGGGGGCCCTAGGAGAGCAGTTCTTC.

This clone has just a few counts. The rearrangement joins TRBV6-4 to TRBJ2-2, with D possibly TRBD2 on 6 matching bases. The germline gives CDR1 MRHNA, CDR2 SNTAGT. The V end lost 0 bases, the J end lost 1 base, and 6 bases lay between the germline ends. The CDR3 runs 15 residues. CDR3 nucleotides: TGTGCCAGCAGTGACTCTAGCGGGAACACCGGGGAGCTGTTTTTT. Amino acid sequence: CASSDSSGNTGELFF.

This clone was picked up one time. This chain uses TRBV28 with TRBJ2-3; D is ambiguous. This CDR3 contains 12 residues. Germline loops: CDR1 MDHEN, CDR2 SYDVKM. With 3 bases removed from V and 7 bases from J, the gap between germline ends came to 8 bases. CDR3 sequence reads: CASSLSENTQYF. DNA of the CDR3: TGTGCCAGCAGTTTGTCAGAAAATACGCAGTATTTT.

CDR3 sequence: CASSATAGLAKNIQYF. CDR3 sequence (DNA): TGTGCCAGCAGCGCTACGGCGGGGCTAGCCAAAAACATTCAGTACTTC. The chain has TRBV11-2 and TRBJ2-4; a weak D match, TRBD2 (6 bases). The CDR3 length is 16 residues. The germline V and J ends were trimmed by 5 bases and 0 bases, with 14 bases remaining between them. Germline CDR1 SGHAT, CDR2 FQNNGV.

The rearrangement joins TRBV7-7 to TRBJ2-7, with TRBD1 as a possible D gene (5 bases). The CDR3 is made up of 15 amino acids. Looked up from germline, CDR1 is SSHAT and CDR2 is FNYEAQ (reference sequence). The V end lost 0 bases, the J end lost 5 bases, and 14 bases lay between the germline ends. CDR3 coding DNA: TGTGCCAGCAGCTTAGCGACAGCAGGATCCAACGAGCAGTACTTC. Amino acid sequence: CASSLATAGSNEQYF.

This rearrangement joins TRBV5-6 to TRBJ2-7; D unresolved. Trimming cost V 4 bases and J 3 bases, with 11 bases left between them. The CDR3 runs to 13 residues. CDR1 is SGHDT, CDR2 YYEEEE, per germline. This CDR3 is CASSNGPFYEQYF. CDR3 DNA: TGTGCCAGCAGCAACGGGCCCTTCTACGAGCAGTACTTC. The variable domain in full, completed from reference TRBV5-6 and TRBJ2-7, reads DAGVTQSPTHLIKTRGQQVTLRCSPKSGHDTVSWYQQALGQGPQFIFQYYEEEERQRGNFPDRFSGHQFPNYSSELNVNALLLGDSALYLCASSNGPFYEQYFGPGTRLTVT.

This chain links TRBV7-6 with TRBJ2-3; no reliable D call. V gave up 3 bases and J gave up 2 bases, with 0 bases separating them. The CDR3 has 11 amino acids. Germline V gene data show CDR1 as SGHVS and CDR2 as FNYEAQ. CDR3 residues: CASSFTDTQYF. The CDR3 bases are TGTGCCAGCAGCTTCACAGATACGCAGTATTTT.